The clone carrying this T cell receptor (beta chain) has ten or more counts. The data originate from a study of Graves' ophthalmopathy and Graves' hyperthyroidism. With V trimmed by 4 bases and J by 0 bases, 7 bases remained unmatched. Germline V gene data show CDR1 as SGHAT and CDR2 as FQNNGV. CDR3 length equals 17 residues. Scientists amplified the TCR beta CDR3 regions from RNA transcripts. An opening RT-PCR round employed HTBI primers and preceded a second-round multiplex PCR. TCRdb itself ran the multiplex PCR reads through MiXCR, one entry per CDR3 protein. The table shows roughly 380,000 distinct CDR3 sequences, with over 15% occurring only once.

The specimen sequenced was peripheral blood. The rearrangement joins TRBV11-2 to TRBJ2-4, with 9 bases matching TRBD2. This TCR derives from a woman aged 18-29 years with stable Graves' hyperthyroidism. The CDR3 coding sequence is TGTGCCAGCAGCTCGAGGGCGGGGGGGCTAGCCAAAAACATTCAGTACTTC. Translation gives CASSSRAGGLAKNIQYF.